This TCR beta chain was profiled in a study of blood T cells in healthy people across ages. Germline V gives CDR1 MDHEN, CDR2 SYDVKM. V was clipped by 7 bases and J by 2 bases; unmatched bases: 4. The CDR3 has 13 residues. The sample, 7.5 to 10 milliliters of peripheral blood, was drawn from each donor. Findings and caveats of the study: Among T cells, TCR beta diversity per million cells dropped roughly linearly as age rose.

This clonotype turned up a few times. What it binds is not known. The authors ran a second PCR of roughly 6 to 12 cycles using a sample-barcoded 5' primer and a J-beta primer mix. Template switching added a 12-random-nucleotide identifier to every cDNA molecule. MiXCR, run by TCRdb on the 5' RACE reads, gives a single entry per CDR3 protein. The sample lists 1 million or so distinct CDR3 sequences; roughly 45% were seen once. The rearrangement uses TRBV28 and TRBJ1-2; 7 positions match TRBD1. This TCR was recovered from a woman between 55 and 75 years old in good health. What was sequenced was blood. CDR3 protein: CASTTTGNYGYTF. DNA for the CDR3: TGTGCCAGCACCACGACAGGGAACTATGGCTACACCTTC.